These 8 T cell receptor beta chains were sequenced from one sample in a study of blood T cell repertoires in COVID-19. Clones were sequenced by immunoSEQ multiplex PCR, and TCRdb holds only the in-frame ones, with some missing. The repertoire holds over 250,000 clones, with about 88% as singletons. The sample consisted of peripheral blood. These receptors all stem from a woman in her sixties or seventies with COVID-19, enrolled during active disease.

The rearrangement uses TRBV5-4 and TRBJ1-6, with 10 nucleotides matching TRBD1. The V gene end was trimmed by 3 bases and the J gene end by 10 bases; junction bases not matched to a gene: 4. The CDR3 covers 14 residues. Looked up from germline, CDR1 is SGHNT and CDR2 is YYREEE (reference sequence). The CDR3 bases are TGTGCCAGCAGCTGGGACAGGGGAGGCTCACCCCTCCACTTT. Translated: CASSWDRGGSPLHF.

The chain is built from TRBV5-6 and TRBJ1-3; a weak D match, TRBD1 (5 bases). The CDR3 loop spans 15 amino acids. Germline loops: CDR1 SGHDT, CDR2 YYEEEE. Trimming stripped 2 bases from V and 0 bases from J, with 9 bases between. The CDR3 is CASSFYRSSGNTIYF. CDR3 sequence (DNA): TGTGCCAGCAGCTTTTACAGGAGCTCTGGAAACACCATATATTTT.

This clone appeared once. The rearrangement uses TRBV18 and TRBJ1-1; D is uncertain. Germline CDR1 KGHSH, CDR2 LQKENI. This CDR3 region has 14 residues. Deletions cut 3 bases from V and 4 bases from J, with 12 bases between. The CDR3 region has the DNA TGTGCCAGCTCACCGGCGGCAAAATCCACTGAAGCTTTCTTT. Amino acid sequence: CASSPAAKSTEAFF.

This sequence joins TRBV29-1 and TRBJ1-2; the D is unclear. Trimming removed 6 bases at V and 1 base at J, with 15 bases between. CDR1 is SQVTM, CDR2 ANQGSEA, per germline. This CDR3 contains 14 residues. CDR3 region: CSVPIPPDNYGYTF. CDR3 nucleotides: TGCAGCGTCCCCATTCCCCCAGATAACTATGGCTACACCTTC.

This clone was recorded a few times. The V gene is TRBV4-3, the J gene TRBJ1-3; D unclear. The CDR3 has 13 amino acids. Germline-derived CDR1 and CDR2 are LGHNA and YSLEER. Trimming took off 4 bases at V and 2 bases at J, with 6 bases between the two ends. The CDR3 region is CASSLEAGNTIYF. DNA of the CDR3: TGCGCCAGCAGCCTGGAGGCTGGAAACACCATATATTTT.

Here the CDR3 DNA reads TGTGCCAGCAGCCTAACGGGGGAGACTTACGAGCAGTACTTC. It yields the protein CASSLTGETYEQYF. The J gene is TRBJ2-7, the V gene TRBV9; D perhaps matches TRBD2 (6 bases). This CDR3 comprises 14 residues. V gave up 4 bases and J gave up 4 bases, with 15 bases separating them. The germline gives CDR1 SGDLS, CDR2 YYNGEE.

V gene TRBV11-3 combines with J gene TRBJ2-7; a weak D match, TRBD1 (6 bases). This CDR3 is built from 15 residues. From germline, CDR1 is SGHNT and CDR2 YENEEA. Trimming removed 7 bases at V and 1 base at J, with 17 bases between. CDR3 nucleotide sequence: TGTGCCAGCACATGGGACAAGGGAATTTCCTACGAGCAGTACTTC. Protein sequence: CASTWDKGISYEQYF.

V is TRBV24-1 and J is TRBJ1-2; 10 bases match TRBD1. V was clipped by 3 bases and J by 4 bases; unmatched bases: 7. The germline V gene has CDR1 KGHDR and CDR2 SFDVKD. The CDR3 has 16 residues. The CDR3 nucleotides are TGTGCCACCAGTGATCCTCGGACAGGGGGGGCCTATGGCTACACCTTC. Translation: CATSDPRTGGAYGYTF.